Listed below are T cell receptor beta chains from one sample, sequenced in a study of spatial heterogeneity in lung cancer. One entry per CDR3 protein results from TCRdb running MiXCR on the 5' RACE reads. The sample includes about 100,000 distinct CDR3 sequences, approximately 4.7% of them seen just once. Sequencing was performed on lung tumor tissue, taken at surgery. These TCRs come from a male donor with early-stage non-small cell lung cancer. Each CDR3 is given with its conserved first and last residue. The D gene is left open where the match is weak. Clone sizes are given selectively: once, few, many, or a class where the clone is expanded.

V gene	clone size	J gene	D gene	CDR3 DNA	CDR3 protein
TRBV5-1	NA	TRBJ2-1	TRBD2	TGCGCCAGCAGCCCCCCGGGGCTAGCGGGAGGCAATGAGCAGTTCTTC	CASSPPGLAGGNEQFF
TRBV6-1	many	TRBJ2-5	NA	TGTGCCAGCATCGGACAAGAGACCCAGTACTTC	CASIGQETQYF
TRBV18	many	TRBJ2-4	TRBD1	TGTGCCAGCTCACCAGGAACCGACAGGGACATTCAGTACTTC	CASSPGTDRDIQYF
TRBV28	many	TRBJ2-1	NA	TGTGCCAGCAGTTTGTGGTTGGGTAGGGACAATGAGCAGTTCTTC	CASSLWLGRDNEQFF
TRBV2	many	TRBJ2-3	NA	TGTGCCAGCAGGCCCGGAGCGGTAATCACAGATACGCAGTATTTT	CASRPGAVITDTQYF
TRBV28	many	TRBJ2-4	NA	TGTGCCAGCAGCCCACTTCGGGCAGCGGATCCAGCCAAAAACATTCAGTACTTC	CASSPLRAADPAKNIQYF
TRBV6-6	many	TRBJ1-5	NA	TGTGCCAGCAGAGTGCCCGGGACCAACAATCAGCCCCAGCATTTT	CASRVPGTNNQPQHF
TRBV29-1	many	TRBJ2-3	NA	TGCAGCGTTGCCCAAGATAACACAGATACGCAGTATTTT	CSVAQDNTDTQYF
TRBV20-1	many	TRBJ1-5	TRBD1	TGCAGTGCCATACCACAGGGGAGGGTTGGCAATCAGCCCCAGCATTTT	CSAIPQGRVGNQPQHF
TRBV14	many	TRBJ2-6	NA	TGTGCCAGCAGCCAAGATTGGGCTTCTGGGGCCAACGTCCTGACTTTC	CASSQDWASGANVLTF
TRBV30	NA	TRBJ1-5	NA	TGTGCCCCTCTGTCACAGCCCCAGCATTTT	CAPLSQPQHF
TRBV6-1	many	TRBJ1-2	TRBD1	TGTGCCAGCAGTGAATACGGACAGGGGAAGTTGTATGGCTACACCTTC	CASSEYGQGKLYGYTF
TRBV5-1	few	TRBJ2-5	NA	TGCGCCAGCAGCTTGGTAGGGACACACCAAGAGACCCAGTACTTC	CASSLVGTHQETQYF
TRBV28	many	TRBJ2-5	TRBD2	TGTGCCAGCAGTGATGAGGGGACTAGCGGAAACGGAGAGACCCAGTACTTC	CASSDEGTSGNGETQYF
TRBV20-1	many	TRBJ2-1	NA	TGCAGTGCTAGAGAGGATCGTCTACCTAACAATGAGCAGTTCTTC	CSAREDRLPNNEQFF
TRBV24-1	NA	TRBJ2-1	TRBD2	TGTGCCACCAGTGAATACGATTCGAAGACTAGCGTCTGGGACAATGAGCAGTTCTTC	CATSEYDSKTSVWDNEQFF
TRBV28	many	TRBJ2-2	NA	TGTGCCAGCACTGGGAGCGGACATAGGAACACCGGGGAGCTGTTTTTT	CASTGSGHRNTGELFF
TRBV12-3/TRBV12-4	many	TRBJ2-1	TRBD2	TGTGCCAGCAGCCCTTTCGGACTAGCGGACTACAATGAGCAGTTCTTC	CASSPFGLADYNEQFF
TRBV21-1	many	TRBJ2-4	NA	TGTGCCAGCAGAGGGGACCATGGATCTAACATTCAGTACTTC	CASRGDHGSNIQYF
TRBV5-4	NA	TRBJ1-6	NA	TGTGCCAGCAGTTTCCCGGCAGCCAATTCACCCCTCCACTTT	CASSFPAANSPLHF
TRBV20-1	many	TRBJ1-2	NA	TGCAGTGCTAGTCTTCCCTACGGTAGATATGGCTACACCTTC	CSASLPYGRYGYTF
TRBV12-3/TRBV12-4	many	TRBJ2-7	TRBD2	TGTGCCAGCAGTCATCAGGGAGCGGGAGGGCCGGTCGAGCAGTACTTC	CASSHQGAGGPVEQYF
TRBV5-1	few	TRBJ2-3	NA	TGCGCCAGCAGCCCCCCAGGAGGAAGAGATACGCAGTATTTT	CASSPPGGRDTQYF
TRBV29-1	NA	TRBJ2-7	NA	TGCAGCGTTGTAAACGGACAGTTCCCCTACGAGCAGTACTTC	CSVVNGQFPYEQYF
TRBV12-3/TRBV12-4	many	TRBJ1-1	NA	TGTGCCAGCAGTTTCGACCCCAAGGACACTGAAGCTTTCTTT	CASSFDPKDTEAFF
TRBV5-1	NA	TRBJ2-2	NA	TGCGCCAGCCTCGGGACACGCGCCGGGGAGCTGTTTTTT	CASLGTRAGELFF
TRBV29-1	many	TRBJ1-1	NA	TGCAGCGTCAGGGGCGACACTGAAGCTTTCTTT	CSVRGDTEAFF
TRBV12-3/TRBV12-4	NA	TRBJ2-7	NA	TGTGCCAGCAGTTTTTTAGGGGATGGTGAAGAGCAGTACTTC	CASSFLGDGEEQYF
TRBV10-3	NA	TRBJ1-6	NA	TGTGCCATCAGTGAGTCGTGGCTGGATCTAAATTCACCCCTCCACTTT	CAISESWLDLNSPLHF
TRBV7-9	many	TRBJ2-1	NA	TGTGCCAGCAGCTTAGAGGGCCGTGGGTGGGATGAGCAGTTCTTC	CASSLEGRGWDEQFF
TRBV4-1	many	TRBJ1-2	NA	TGCGCCAGCAGCCAAGCGTCCAATAGCTGGGGGGACACTAACTATGGCTACACCTTC	CASSQASNSWGDTNYGYTF
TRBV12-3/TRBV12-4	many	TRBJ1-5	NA	TGTGCCAGCAGTTTACGCGGTAGCAATCAGCCCCAGCATTTT	CASSLRGSNQPQHF
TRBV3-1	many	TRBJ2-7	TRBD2	TGTGCCAGCTTATCCGGGACTAGCCTCTACGAGCAGTACTTC	CASLSGTSLYEQYF
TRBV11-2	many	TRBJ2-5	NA	TGTGCCAGCAGCCGTTCTTACTCAGGGAATCCCAGAGAGACCCAGTACTTC	CASSRSYSGNPRETQYF
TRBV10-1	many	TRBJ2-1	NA	TGCGCCAGCAGTGAAGTCCAGGCCCATGAGCAGTTCTTC	CASSEVQAHEQFF
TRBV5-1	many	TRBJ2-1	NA	TGCGCCAGCAGCTTCGGGGACAAAGCCTACAATGAGCAGTTCTTC	CASSFGDKAYNEQFF
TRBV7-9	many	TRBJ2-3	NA	TGTGCCAGCAGCTTAGGGGCCGGGGATACGCAGTATTTT	CASSLGAGDTQYF
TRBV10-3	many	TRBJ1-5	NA	TGTGCCATCAGTGAGTGGAAGACGGCCGATAGCAATCAGCCCCAGCATTTT	CAISEWKTADSNQPQHF
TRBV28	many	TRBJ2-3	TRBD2	TGTGCCAGCCCCCGGGAGGTTGGGAGCACAGATACGCAGTATTTT	CASPREVGSTDTQYF
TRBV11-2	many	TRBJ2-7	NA	TGTGCCAGCAGCTTATCCCTAAGCCAAGGGGAGCAGTACTTC	CASSLSLSQGEQYF
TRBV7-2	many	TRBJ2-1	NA	TGTGCCAGCTGCCGAAATGGCGGCCCCTACAATGAGCAGTTCTTC	CASCRNGGPYNEQFF
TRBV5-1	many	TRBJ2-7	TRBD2	TGCGCCAGCAGTTCGAGCGGGATCTCCTACGAGCAGTACTTC	CASSSSGISYEQYF
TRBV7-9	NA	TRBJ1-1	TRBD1	TGTGCCAGCAGCTTCGGGGACAGCGCTGAAGCTTTCTTT	CASSFGDSAEAFF